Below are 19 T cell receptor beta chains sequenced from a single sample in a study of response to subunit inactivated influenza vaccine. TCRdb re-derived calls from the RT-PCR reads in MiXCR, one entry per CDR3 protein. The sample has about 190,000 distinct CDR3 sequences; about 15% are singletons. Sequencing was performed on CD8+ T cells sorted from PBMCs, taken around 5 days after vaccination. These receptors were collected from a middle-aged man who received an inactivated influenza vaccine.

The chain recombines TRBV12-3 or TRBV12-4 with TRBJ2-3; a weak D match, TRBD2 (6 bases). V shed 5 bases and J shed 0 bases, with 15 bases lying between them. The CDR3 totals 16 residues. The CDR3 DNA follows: TGTGCCAGCAGTCCCCAGGACTATTTGAGCACAGATACGCAGTATTTT. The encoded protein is CASSPQDYLSTDTQYF.

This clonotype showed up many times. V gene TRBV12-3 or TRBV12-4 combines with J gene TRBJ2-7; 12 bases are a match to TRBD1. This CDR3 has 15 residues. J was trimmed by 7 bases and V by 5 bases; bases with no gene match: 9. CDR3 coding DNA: TGTGCCAGCAGTCTATGGGGACAGGGGGCTTGGGAGCAGTACTTC. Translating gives CASSLWGQGAWEQYF.

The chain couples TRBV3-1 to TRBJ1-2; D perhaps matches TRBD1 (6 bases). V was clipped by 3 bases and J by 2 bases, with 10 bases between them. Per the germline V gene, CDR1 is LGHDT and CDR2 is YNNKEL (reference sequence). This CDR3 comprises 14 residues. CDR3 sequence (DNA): TGTGCCAGCAGCCATTGGGACATCAACTATGGCTACACCTTC. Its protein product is CASSHWDINYGYTF.

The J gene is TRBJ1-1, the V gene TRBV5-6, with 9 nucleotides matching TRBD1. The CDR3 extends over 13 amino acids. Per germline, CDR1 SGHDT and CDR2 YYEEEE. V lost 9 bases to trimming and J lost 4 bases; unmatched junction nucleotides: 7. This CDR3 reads CATQGALGTEAFF. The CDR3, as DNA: TGTGCCACACAGGGGGCACTAGGCACTGAAGCTTTCTTT.

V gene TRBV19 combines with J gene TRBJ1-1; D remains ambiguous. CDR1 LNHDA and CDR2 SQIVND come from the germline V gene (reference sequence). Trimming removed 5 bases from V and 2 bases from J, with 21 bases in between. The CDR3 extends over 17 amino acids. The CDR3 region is CASSWTALGRSNTEAFF. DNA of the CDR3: TGTGCCAGTAGTTGGACCGCCTTAGGGAGAAGTAACACTGAAGCTTTCTTT. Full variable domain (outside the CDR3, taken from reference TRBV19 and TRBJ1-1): DGGITQSPKYLFRKEGQNVTLSCEQNLNHDAMYWYRQDPGQGLRLIYYSQIVNDFQKGDIAEGYSVSREKKESFPLTVTSAQKNPTAFYLCASSWTALGRSNTEAFFGQGTRLTVV.

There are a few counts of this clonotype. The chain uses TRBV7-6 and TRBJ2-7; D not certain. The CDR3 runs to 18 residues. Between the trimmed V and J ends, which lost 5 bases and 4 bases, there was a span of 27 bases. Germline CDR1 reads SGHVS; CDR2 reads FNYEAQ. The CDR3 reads CASSTALMPPVIPYEQYF. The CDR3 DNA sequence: TGTGCCAGCAGCACGGCGCTTATGCCCCCTGTCATCCCTTACGAGCAGTACTTC.

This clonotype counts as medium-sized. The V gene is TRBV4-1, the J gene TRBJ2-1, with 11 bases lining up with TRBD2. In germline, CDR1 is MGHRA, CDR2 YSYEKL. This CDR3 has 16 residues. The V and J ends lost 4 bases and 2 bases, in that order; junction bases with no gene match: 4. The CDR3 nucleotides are TGCGCCAGCAGCCCAGTAGCGGGGGGGCCCTACAATGAGCAGTTCTTC. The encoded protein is CASSPVAGGPYNEQFF.

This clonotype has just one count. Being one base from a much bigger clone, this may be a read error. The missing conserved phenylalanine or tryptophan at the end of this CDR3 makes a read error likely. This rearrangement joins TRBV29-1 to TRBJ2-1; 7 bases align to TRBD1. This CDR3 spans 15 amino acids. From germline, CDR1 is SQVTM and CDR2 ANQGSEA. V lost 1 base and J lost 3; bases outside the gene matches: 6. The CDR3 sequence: CSVEGPGQVYNEQFI. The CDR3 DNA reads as TGCAGCGTTGAAGGTCCCGGACAGGTCTACAATGAGCAGTTCATC.

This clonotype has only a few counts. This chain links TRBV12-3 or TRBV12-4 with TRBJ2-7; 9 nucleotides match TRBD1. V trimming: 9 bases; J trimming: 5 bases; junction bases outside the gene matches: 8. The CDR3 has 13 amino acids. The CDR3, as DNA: TGTGCCAGTACAGGGGGCATCTTCAACGAGCAGTACTTC. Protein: CASTGGIFNEQYF.

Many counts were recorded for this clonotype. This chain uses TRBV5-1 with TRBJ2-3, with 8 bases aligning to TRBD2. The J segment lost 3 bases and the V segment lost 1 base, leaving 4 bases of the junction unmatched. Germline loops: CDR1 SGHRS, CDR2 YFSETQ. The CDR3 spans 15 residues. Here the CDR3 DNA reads TGCGCCAGCAGCTTGTACGGGAGGGCTACAGATACGCAGTATTTT. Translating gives CASSLYGRATDTQYF.

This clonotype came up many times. The CDR3 sequence is CASSYFIGRSTYNEQFF. CDR3 coding DNA: TGTGCCAGCAGTTACTTCATCGGACGTAGTACCTACAATGAGCAGTTCTTC. This chain uses TRBV6-5 with TRBJ2-1; no definite D call. Trimming left V 1 base short and J 2 bases short, with 15 bases between. Germline V gene sequence: CDR1 MNHEY, CDR2 SVGAGI. The CDR3 runs to 17 residues.

CDR3 region: CASITYSGSVTDTQYF. The CDR3 nucleotides are TGTGCCAGCATCACGTACAGCGGGAGTGTCACAGATACGCAGTATTTT. This chain uses TRBV12-3 or TRBV12-4 with TRBJ2-3; 8 bases agree with TRBD2. This CDR3 has 16 amino acids. With V trimmed by 7 bases and J by 2 bases, 11 bases remained unmatched.

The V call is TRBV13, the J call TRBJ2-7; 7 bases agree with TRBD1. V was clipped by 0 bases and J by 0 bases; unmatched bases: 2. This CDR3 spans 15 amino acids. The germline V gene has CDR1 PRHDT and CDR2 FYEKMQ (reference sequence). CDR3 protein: CASSLGTGYSYEQYF. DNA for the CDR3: TGTGCCAGCAGCTTAGGGACAGGGTACTCCTACGAGCAGTACTTC.

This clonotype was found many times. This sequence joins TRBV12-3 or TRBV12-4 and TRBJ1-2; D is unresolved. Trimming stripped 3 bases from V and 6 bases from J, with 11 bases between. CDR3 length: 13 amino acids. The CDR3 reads CASSFHPGNGYTF. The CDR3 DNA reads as TGTGCCAGCAGTTTTCATCCGGGGAATGGCTACACCTTC.

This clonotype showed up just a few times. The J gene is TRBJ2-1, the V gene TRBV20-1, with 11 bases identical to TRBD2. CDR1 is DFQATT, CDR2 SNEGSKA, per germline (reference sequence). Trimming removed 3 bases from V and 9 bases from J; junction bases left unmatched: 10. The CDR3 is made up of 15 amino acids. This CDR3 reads CSASDTSGSIPEQFF. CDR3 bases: TGCAGTGCTAGCGACACTAGCGGGAGTATTCCTGAGCAGTTCTTC.

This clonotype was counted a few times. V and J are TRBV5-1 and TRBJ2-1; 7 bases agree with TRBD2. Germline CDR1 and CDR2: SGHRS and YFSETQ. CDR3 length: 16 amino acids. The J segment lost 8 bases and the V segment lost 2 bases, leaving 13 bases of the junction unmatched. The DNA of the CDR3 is TGCGCCAGCAGCTTAGGGGACTACTCCTATTGGGATGAGCAGTTCTTC. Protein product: CASSLGDYSYWDEQFF.

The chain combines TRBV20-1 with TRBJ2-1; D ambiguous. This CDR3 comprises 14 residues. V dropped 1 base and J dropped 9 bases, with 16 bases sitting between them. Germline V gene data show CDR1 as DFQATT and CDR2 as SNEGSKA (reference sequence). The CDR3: CSARGPPATVEQFF. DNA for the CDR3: TGCAGTGCTAGAGGTCCCCCAGCGACGGTTGAGCAGTTCTTC.

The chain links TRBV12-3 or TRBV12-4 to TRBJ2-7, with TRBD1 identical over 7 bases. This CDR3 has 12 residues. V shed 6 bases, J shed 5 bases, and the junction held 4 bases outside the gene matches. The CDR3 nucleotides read TGTGCCAGCAGCAGGGGGATCGACGAGCAGTACTTC. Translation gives CASSRGIDEQYF.

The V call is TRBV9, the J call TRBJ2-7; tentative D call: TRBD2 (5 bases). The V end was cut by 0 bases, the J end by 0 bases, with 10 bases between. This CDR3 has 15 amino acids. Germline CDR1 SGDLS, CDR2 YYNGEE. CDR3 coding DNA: TGTGCCAGCAGCGTAGGACTACTGAGCTCCTACGAGCAGTACTTC. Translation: CASSVGLLSSYEQYF.